The 19 T cell receptor beta chains presented below share a single source sample, sequenced in a study of T cells after yellow fever vaccination (dated by TCRdb to between 2018 and 2021). The library relied on 5' RACE. Sequencing was carried out with an Illumina HiSeq 2500. The public sequencing data were trimmed at Q25 with fastp and processed into clonotypes with MiXCR by TCRdb, which kept only in-frame beta chains. Here each entry gathers all rows of one CDR3 protein and keeps the most common genes and DNA. For this sample there are about 160,000 distinct CDR3 sequences; about 7% appear just once. More than 2.5% of the sample is taken by the ten largest. Read against the paper, the sample's treatment or condition label means: live attenuated yellow fever vaccine strain. The material sequenced was CD4+ T cells sorted from PBMCs, taken 4 to 6 days after the first yellow fever vaccination. These receptors were taken from a man younger than 35 who received the YFV17D yellow fever vaccine.

This clonotype was counted many times. The CDR3 DNA is TGTGCCAGCTCCCGGGGAGGTATGGGGGAATACGAGCAGTACGTC. Protein sequence: CASSRGGMGEYEQYV. V usage is TRBV12-3 or TRBV12-4 and J usage is TRBJ2-7; tentative D call: TRBD2 (6 bases). Trimming took 8 bases from V and 4 from J, leaving 21 bases between them. This CDR3 contains 15 residues.

The rearrangement joins TRBV4-1 to TRBJ1-1, with 7 bases that match TRBD1. With V trimmed by 1 base and J by 4 bases, 3 bases remained unmatched. CDR1 is MGHRA, CDR2 YSYEKL, per germline. The CDR3 totals 14 residues. CDR3 in DNA: TGCGCCAGCAGCCAAGTCCGGGACAGCACTGAAGCTTTCTTT. It specifies CASSQVRDSTEAFF.

This clonotype has a count of ten or more. The V gene is TRBV12-3 or TRBV12-4, the J gene TRBJ2-1; no firm D call. V shed 3 bases and J shed 6 bases, with 27 bases lying between them. The CDR3 length is 19 residues. The CDR3 here is CASSFGSLGRLQLTNEQFF. CDR3 sequence (DNA): TGTGCCAGCAGTTTTGGTTCTCTCGGCAGGCTCCAACTAACCAATGAGCAGTTCTTC.

This clonotype was recorded many times. The V call is TRBV3-1, the J call TRBJ1-1, with 9 bases aligning to TRBD1. Germline assignment: CDR1 LGHDT and CDR2 YNNKEL (reference sequence). This CDR3 comprises 15 residues. The ends lost 3 bases at V and 3 bases at J; junction bases unmatched: 5. In DNA form, the CDR3 reads TGTGCCAGCAGCCAGAAACAGGGGGCGGACACTGAAGCTTTCTTT. This sequence encodes CASSQKQGADTEAFF.

At least ten counts were recorded for this clonotype. CDR3 amino acids: CASSWTSGGLKETQYF. In nucleotides, the CDR3 is TGTGCCAGCAGTTGGACTAGCGGGGGCCTCAAAGAGACCCAGTACTTC. The J gene is TRBJ2-5, the V gene TRBV6-2 or TRBV6-3, with 13 positions matching TRBD2. The CDR3 covers 16 residues. The V gene end was trimmed by 4 bases and the J gene end by 3 bases; junction bases not matched to a gene: 5. Germline V gives CDR1 MNHEY, CDR2 SVGEGT.

The genes are TRBV2 and TRBJ2-6; D unresolved. Germline V CDR1 and CDR2: SNHLY, FYNNEI. The CDR3 extends over 14 amino acids. The V end was cut by 0 bases, the J end by 8 bases, with 8 bases between. The CDR3 sequence is CASSEARSTNVLTF. The DNA of the CDR3 is TGTGCCAGCAGTGAAGCCCGGAGTACCAACGTCCTGACTTTC.

This clonotype has ten or more counts. This rearrangement joins TRBV12-3 or TRBV12-4 to TRBJ1-1; D gene unclear. The CDR3 is 12 amino acids. Between the trimmed V and J ends, which lost 2 bases and 5 bases, there was a span of 6 bases. The CDR3: CASSLPGTEAFF. The CDR3 DNA follows: TGTGCCAGCAGTTTACCGGGGACTGAAGCTTTCTTT.

This clonotype was seen ten or more times. The V and J genes are TRBV6-6 and TRBJ1-2; perhaps TRBD1 as D (5 bases). This CDR3 has 13 amino acids. CDR1 and CDR2 from the germline V gene are MNHNY and SVGAGI (reference sequence). Trimming left V 7 bases short and J 4 bases short, with 13 bases between. CDR3 region: CASTRRDVYGYTF. The CDR3 nucleotides read TGTGCCAGCACCCGCAGGGACGTCTATGGCTACACCTTC.

This clonotype was seen many times. The V call is TRBV6-1, the J call TRBJ2-2; 7 bases are a match to TRBD1. CDR3 length: 15 residues. V was pared by 6 bases and J by 1 base, with 5 bases of the junction left unmatched. Germline V gene sequence: CDR1 MNHNS, CDR2 SASEGT. In DNA, the CDR3 is TGTGCCAGCAGCAAACGGACAGGGAACACCGGGGAGCTGTTTTTT. It specifies CASSKRTGNTGELFF.

The gene calls are TRBV4-2 and TRBJ1-2, with TRBD1 matching over 7 bases. CDR1 and CDR2 (germline): LGHNA, YNFKEQ. V gave up 0 bases and J gave up 3 bases; unmatched junction bases: 4. CDR3 size: 15 residues. The CDR3 coding sequence is TGTGCCAGCAGCCAAGATCTAGGGGGCCACTATGGCTACACCTTC. Its translation is CASSQDLGGHYGYTF.

The chain combines TRBV18 with TRBJ1-1; D might be TRBD1 (5 bases). Germline-derived CDR1 and CDR2 are KGHSH and LQKENI. The CDR3 is 14 residues long. V was shortened by 3 bases and J by 0 bases, with 8 bases between the two germline ends. CDR3 protein: CASSPGGVNTEAFF. The CDR3 DNA reads as TGTGCCAGCTCACCCGGGGGAGTGAACACTGAAGCTTTCTTT.

This clonotype was seen more than once but under ten times. CDR3 sequence (DNA): TGCGCCAGCACTGGGCAGGTCGGAGAGAATTCACCCCTCCACTTT. Protein sequence: CASTGQVGENSPLHF. V gene TRBV5-1 combines with J gene TRBJ1-6; D call uncertain. The CDR3 loop spans 15 amino acids. The germline gives CDR1 SGHRS, CDR2 YFSETQ. V was pared by 6 bases and J by 7 bases, with 17 bases between.

Ten or more counts support this clonotype. CDR3 protein: CASSIASQGLGETQYF. The CDR3 coding sequence is TGTGCCAGTAGTATAGCGTCACAGGGACTGGGAGAGACCCAGTACTTC. The gene calls are TRBV19 and TRBJ2-5; D is tentatively TRBD1 or TRBD2 (6 bases each). Trimming took 1 base from V and 4 from J, leaving 16 bases between them. Germline CDR1 reads LNHDA; CDR2 reads SQIVND (reference sequence). The CDR3 contains 16 residues.

This clonotype has more than one count but fewer than ten. The chain recombines TRBV2 with TRBJ1-3; no definite D call. The CDR3 is 13 amino acids. V lost 11 bases, J lost 0 bases, and 11 bases lay in between. CDR1 SNHLY and CDR2 FYNNEI come from the germline V gene. The CDR3, as DNA: TGTGCCTCGGGGTCCCTCTCTGGAAACACCATATATTTT. Its protein is CASGSLSGNTIYF.

V gene TRBV6-1 combines with J gene TRBJ1-2, with TRBD1 matching 8 bases. Germline assignment: CDR1 MNHNS and CDR2 SASEGT. Losses at the gene ends were 4 bases for V and 6 bases for J; bases not matched to a gene: 4. CDR3 length equals 13 residues. CDR3 sequence (DNA): TGTGCCAGCAGTGGACAGGGGCTGGATGGCTACACCTTC. Translated, it gives CASSGQGLDGYTF.

Comment on this clonotype: A much more abundant neighbour one base away suggests this may be a read error. The rearrangement joins TRBV2 to TRBJ1-2; D remains ambiguous. Germline CDR1 is SNHLY and CDR2 is FYNNEI. The CDR3 is 13 residues long. The germline V and J ends were trimmed by 6 bases and 8 bases, with 16 bases remaining between them. The CDR3 spells CASSLLSRQGYTF. The CDR3 bases are TGTGCCAGCAGCCTGCTGTCACGGCAAGGCTACACCTTC.

This clonotype was found many times. The chain carries TRBV12-3 or TRBV12-4 and TRBJ1-1, with 9 positions matching TRBD1. CDR3 length equals 14 residues. Trimming at V came to 7 bases and at J to 6 bases, leaving 9 bases not matched to a gene. The DNA of the CDR3 is TGTGCCAGCACCTTCTACAGGGGGCACTCTGAAGCTTTCTTT. Amino acid sequence: CASTFYRGHSEAFF.

Turning to this clonotype: A much larger clone differs from this one at a single base, so this may be a read error. The chain links TRBV10-3 to TRBJ2-5, with TRBD1 matching over 8 bases. Germline loops: CDR1 ENHRY, CDR2 SYGVKD. The CDR3 is 15 residues long. CDR3 nucleotide sequence: TGTTCCATCAGTGAGACAACCGGGACAGGAGAGACCCAGTACTTC. It yields the protein CSISETTGTGETQYF.

This clonotype was counted many times. V usage is TRBV5-1 and J usage is TRBJ2-1; the D gene could be TRBD1 or TRBD2 (5 bases each). There are 17 residues in the CDR3. Germline V gene data show CDR1 as SGHRS and CDR2 as YFSETQ. Trimming pared 4 bases from V and 0 bases from J, leaving 17 bases between. The CDR3 sequence: CASSPTGTQSSYNEQFF. In DNA form, the CDR3 reads TGCGCCAGCAGCCCAACCGGGACCCAAAGCTCCTACAATGAGCAGTTCTTC.